This entry describes one T cell receptor (beta chain). The entry originates in a study of T cell changes during pregnancy in multiple sclerosis. Sequenced by immunoSEQ multiplex PCR; TCRdb stores in-frame clones only, minus some. The table has 100,000 or so clones, about 93% seen once; the top ten hold more than 1.5%. This CDR3 has 16 amino acids. CDR1 is SNHLY and CDR2 is FYNNEI in the germline V gene. V dropped 6 bases and J dropped 4; count of bases not matched to a gene: 3. Here the sequenced sample was peripheral blood, taken after pregnancy. The TCR was taken from a female donor in good health, enrolled as a control in a pregnancy study. J is TRBJ2-2 and V is TRBV2; 15 nucleotides line up with TRBD2. This CDR3 is CASRGTSGRFTGELFF. In DNA form, the CDR3 reads TGTGCCAGCAGGGGGACTAGCGGGAGGTTCACCGGGGAGCTGTTTTTT.